This T cell receptor (beta chain) was documented in a study of cytotoxic CD8 clonotypes in ibrutinib-treated CLL. The protocol was immunoSEQ multiplex PCR, while the TCRdb copy is restricted to in-frame clones and leaves out a portion. Among around 70,000 clones listed, under 70% were seen once. This sequence was found in a human donor with chronic lymphocytic leukemia. The input for sequencing was PBMCs, taken after 12 months of ibrutinib treatment.

As DNA, the CDR3 is TGTGCCAGCAGGACTAGCGGAAGGGGCACAGATACGCAGTATTTT. As protein: CASRTSGRGTDTQYF. This chain uses TRBV6-6 with TRBJ2-3; 9 bases are a match to TRBD2. This CDR3 spans 15 amino acids. The germline CDR1 and CDR2 sequences are MNHNY and SVGAGI (reference sequence). J was trimmed by 1 base and V by 6 bases; bases with no gene match: 5.